One sample yielded the 14 T cell receptor beta chains listed below, sequenced in a study of identical twins. Via MiXCR, TCRdb re-called the 5' RACE reads, giving one row per CDR3 protein. The top ten clones hold less than 0.35% of a sample with more than 1.5 million distinct CDR3 sequences, under 35% of them seen once. Material: cord blood. The receptors here all came from a newborn girl in good health.

This clonotype has a handful of counts. The gene calls are TRBV3-1 and TRBJ2-5, with D unresolved. This CDR3 contains 11 residues. V lost 7 bases and J lost 5, with 8 bases in between. CDR1 and CDR2 from the germline V gene are LGHDT and YNNKEL (reference sequence). CDR3 in amino acids: CASKDWETQYF. CDR3 coding DNA: TGTGCCAGCAAAGACTGGGAGACCCAGTACTTC.

The V and J genes are TRBV5-1 and TRBJ2-3; 10 positions match TRBD2. The CDR3 extends over 17 amino acids. Trimming removed 0 bases from V and 2 bases from J; junction bases left unmatched: 6. Germline V gene data show CDR1 as SGHRS and CDR2 as YFSETQ. The CDR3 loop is CASSLATSGDSTDTQYF. The CDR3 DNA follows: TGCGCCAGCAGCTTGGCTACTAGCGGGGATTCCACAGATACGCAGTATTTT.

V is TRBV28 and J is TRBJ2-3; 12 nucleotides line up with TRBD2. The V gene end was trimmed by 1 base and the J gene end by 0 bases; junction bases not matched to a gene: 11. In germline, CDR1 is MDHEN, CDR2 SYDVKM. The CDR3 covers 20 residues. The CDR3 reads CASSLYLSGTSGPSTDTQYF. The CDR3 nucleotides read TGTGCCAGCAGTTTATACCTCTCCGGGACTAGCGGGCCTAGCACAGATACGCAGTATTTT.

The chain carries TRBV7-2 and TRBJ1-2; D call uncertain. Per the germline V gene, CDR1 is SGHTA and CDR2 is FQGNSA. Trimming stripped 4 bases from V and 4 bases from J, with 16 bases between. This CDR3 contains 15 residues. The CDR3 spells CASSSSSRTVYGYTF. The CDR3 bases are TGTGCCAGCAGCTCCTCTTCCAGGACCGTCTATGGCTACACCTTC.

Only a few counts were recorded for this clonotype. The chain links TRBV6-1 to TRBJ1-4; 12 bases agree with TRBD1. The CDR3 spans 20 residues. The trim removed 7 bases at V and 3 bases at J, leaving 18 bases unmatched. CDR1 and CDR2 (germline): MNHNS, SASEGT. CDR3 sequence: CASIFKKGTGGAPANEKLFF. CDR3 sequence (DNA): TGTGCCAGCATCTTTAAAAAGGGGACAGGGGGCGCCCCAGCTAATGAAAAACTGTTTTTT.

The chain links TRBV7-9 to TRBJ2-7; no reliable D call. The CDR3 totals 15 residues. The germline V and J ends were trimmed by 0 bases and 2 bases, with 11 bases remaining between them. The germline V gene has CDR1 SEHNR and CDR2 FQNEAQ (reference sequence). CDR3 in amino acids: CASSLAPGAAYEQYF. The CDR3 DNA sequence: TGTGCCAGCAGCTTAGCCCCAGGTGCGGCCTACGAGCAGTACTTC.

The chain links TRBV10-3 to TRBJ2-3, with 12 bases aligning to TRBD2. J was trimmed by 3 bases and V by 6 bases; bases with no gene match: 4. The CDR3 is 15 amino acids. CDR1 ENHRY and CDR2 SYGVKD come from the germline V gene. Here the CDR3 DNA reads TGTGCCATCAGGATGACTAGCGGGAGTACAGATACGCAGTATTTT. As protein: CAIRMTSGSTDTQYF.

This clonotype was seen more than once but under ten times. The chain links TRBV4-1 to TRBJ1-4; 8 bases are shared with TRBD1. The trim removed 4 bases at V and 8 bases at J, leaving 9 bases unmatched. CDR3 length: 15 residues. Per germline, CDR1 MGHRA and CDR2 YSYEKL. CDR3 in DNA: TGCGCCAGCAGCCTACAGGGGGGCAAGGGCGAAAAACTGTTTTTT. This encodes CASSLQGGKGEKLFF.

The J gene is TRBJ1-1, the V gene TRBV20-1; possibly TRBD1 for D (5 bases). Trimming cost V 0 bases and J 6 bases, with 17 bases left between them. The CDR3 runs 15 residues. Germline V gives CDR1 DFQATT, CDR2 SNEGSKA (reference sequence). The CDR3 loop reads CSARDSSRGGSEAFF. In nucleotides, the CDR3 is TGCAGTGCTAGAGATTCTAGTCGGGGGGGATCTGAAGCTTTCTTT.

The V gene is TRBV12-3 or TRBV12-4, the J gene TRBJ2-7, with 7 bases fitting TRBD2. The CDR3 has 15 amino acids. V lost 0 bases and J lost 7; bases outside the gene matches: 9. The CDR3 nucleotides are TGTGCCAGCAGTTTAGCCCCGGGACTACCCTTGGAGCAGTACTTC. Translation gives CASSLAPGLPLEQYF.

This rearrangement joins TRBV6-6 to TRBJ1-5; no clear D gene. This CDR3 region has 10 residues. Looked up from germline, CDR1 is MNHNY and CDR2 is SVGAGI (reference sequence). V lost 3 bases and J lost 9, with 3 bases in between. The CDR3 region has the DNA TGTGCCAGCAGTTATCGGCCCCAGCATTTT. It encodes CASSYRPQHF.

The chain employs TRBV20-1 and TRBJ1-1; D might be TRBD1 (5 bases). The CDR3 loop spans 14 amino acids. Germline V CDR1 and CDR2: DFQATT, SNEGSKA (reference sequence). Trimming pared 6 bases from V and 0 bases from J, leaving 14 bases between. The CDR3 DNA sequence: TGCAGTGCCGCTAAGGGACGATTGAACACTGAAGCTTTCTTT. Its translation is CSAAKGRLNTEAFF.

This clonotype was seen a few times. This sequence joins TRBV7-9 and TRBJ2-7; the match to TRBD2 covers 8 bases. Germline CDR1 reads SEHNR; CDR2 reads FQNEAQ (reference sequence). This CDR3 is built from 15 residues. V was pared by 0 bases and J by 5 bases, with 6 bases of the junction left unmatched. For the CDR3, the DNA is TGTGCCAGCAGCTTAGCGCTCAGACTAGCGAACGAGCAGTACTTC. This codes for CASSLALRLANEQYF.

The sample holds a few counts of this clonotype. The genes are TRBV7-7 and TRBJ1-4; no reliable D call. CDR3 length: 14 residues. Between the trimmed V and J ends, which lost 6 bases and 5 bases, there was a span of 13 bases. The germline CDR1 and CDR2 sequences are SSHAT and FNYEAQ (reference sequence). CDR3 amino acids: CASSQTLKNEKLFF. The CDR3, as DNA: TGTGCCAGCAGTCAAACACTGAAAAATGAAAAACTGTTTTTT.